This T cell receptor (beta chain) was recorded in a study of blood T cell repertoires in COVID-19. Study summary: Sites across the United States, Italy and Spain contributed samples from acute and convalescent COVID-19. PBMCs, B-cell-depleted T cells, or T cells provided the cDNA or gDNA that made up the material.

As processed by the authors: Estimates of nucleated cell counts were drawn from the amplification of reference gene primers. Using immunoSEQ multiplex PCR, the repertoire was profiled, and TCRdb retains in-frame clones only, with some absent. V, J and clone size were drawn from that table, and D and trimming were deduced from the DNA. In the table there are approximately 300,000 clones, more than 70% of which are singletons. The CDR3 sequence is 13 residues long. J gave up 12 bases and V 3 bases, and 4 bases lay outside the gene matches. Germline V CDR1 and CDR2: SGHNT, YENEEA. The rearrangement uses TRBV11-3 and TRBJ2-1; TRBD1 agrees at 11 bases. The specimen sequenced was peripheral blood. This TCR derives from a woman aged 45-60 years with acute or convalescent COVID-19. The CDR3 is CASSLDRGRGQFF. CDR3 bases: TGTGCCAGCAGCTTGGACAGGGGGCGCGGGCAGTTCTTC.